One and the same sample provided the 16 T cell receptor beta chains below, sequenced in a study of CD8 T cells in Susac syndrome. RNA amounts of about 0.5 to 1 ug underwent reverse transcription with random hexamers. TCRdb re-derived calls from the immunoSEQ multiplex PCR reads in MiXCR, one entry per CDR3 protein. The table records around 300,000 distinct CDR3 sequences, about 91% of them present only once. The sequenced sample consisted of CD8+ T cells from PBMCs. The receptor source for this set is a human donor with multiple sclerosis.

The gene calls are TRBV3-1 and TRBJ1-1; D is ambiguous. The CDR3 contains 13 residues. Germline loops: CDR1 LGHDT, CDR2 YNNKEL (reference sequence). V lost 2 bases, J lost 5 bases, and 9 bases lay in between. The CDR3 region is CASSQLDLTEAFF. The DNA for the CDR3 is TGTGCCAGCAGCCAACTGGATTTGACTGAAGCTTTCTTT.

The chain links TRBV5-5 to TRBJ2-7; D may correspond to TRBD1 or TRBD2 (5 bases each). Between the trimmed V and J ends, which lost 2 bases and 1 base, there was a span of 10 bases. CDR3 length: 14 residues. Germline CDR1 and CDR2: SGHKS and YYEKEE (reference sequence). The CDR3 loop reads CASSFGWGSYEQYF. The CDR3 nucleotides are TGTGCCAGCAGCTTCGGGTGGGGGTCCTACGAGCAGTACTTC. The entire variable domain, with the rest obtained from reference TRBV5-5 and TRBJ2-7, is as follows: DAGVTQSPTHLIKTRGQQVTLRCSPISGHKSVSWYQQVLGQGPQFIFQYYEKEERGRGNFPDRFSARQFPNYSSELNVNALLLGDSALYLCASSFGWGSYEQYFGPGTRLTVT.

V usage is TRBV6-2 or TRBV6-3 and J usage is TRBJ2-7; 7 bases line up with TRBD2. The V segment lost 7 bases and the J segment 3 bases; nucleotides outside the gene matches: 12. In germline, CDR1 is MNHEY, CDR2 SVGEGT. This CDR3 is built from 15 residues. In nucleotides, the CDR3 is TGTGCCAGCACTCAGAGCCCAGGACTAGTCTACGAGCAGTACTTC. It codes for CASTQSPGLVYEQYF.

This clonotype was found once. V and J are TRBV9 and TRBJ2-3; D is ambiguous. The germline gives CDR1 SGDLS, CDR2 YYNGEE. The CDR3 totals 14 residues. V was clipped by 3 bases and J by 4 bases, with 12 bases between them. Here the CDR3 reads CASSGLGLADTQYF. CDR3 sequence (DNA): TGTGCCAGCAGCGGGTTGGGGTTGGCAGATACGCAGTATTTT.

The chain recombines TRBV28 with TRBJ2-1; D is uncertain. CDR1 MDHEN and CDR2 SYDVKM come from the germline V gene. V dropped 7 bases and J dropped 3 bases, with 13 bases sitting between them. The CDR3 is 14 residues long. The chain's CDR3 is CASNPGGNYNEQFF. The CDR3 DNA sequence: TGTGCCAGCAACCCCGGTGGGAACTACAATGAGCAGTTCTTC.

This chain joins TRBV9 and TRBJ1-2; 9 bases match TRBD1. V trimming: 1 base; J trimming: 3 bases; junction bases outside the gene matches: 7. This CDR3 has 16 amino acids. The germline V gene has CDR1 SGDLS and CDR2 YYNGEE. This chain's CDR3 is CASSVTGTGFHYGYTF. CDR3 coding DNA: TGTGCCAGCAGCGTAACCGGGACAGGGTTTCACTATGGCTACACCTTC.

This clonotype was found once. V gene TRBV7-9 combines with J gene TRBJ1-4; no clear D. Germline V gene data show CDR1 as SEHNR and CDR2 as FQNEAQ (reference sequence). Trimming took off 5 bases at V and 7 bases at J, with 23 bases between the two ends. This CDR3 is built from 17 residues. Here the CDR3 reads CASSTTSAGFSGEKLFF. The CDR3, as DNA: TGTGCCAGCAGCACCACATCAGCCGGCTTTAGCGGTGAAAAACTGTTTTTT.

This chain joins TRBV6-6 and TRBJ2-1; 9 nucleotides agree with TRBD2. Looked up from germline, CDR1 is MNHNY and CDR2 is SVGAGI (reference sequence). The CDR3 contains 15 residues. V dropped 0 bases and J dropped 8; count of bases not matched to a gene: 5. The CDR3 region is CASSYSIVAGDEQFF. DNA of the CDR3: TGTGCCAGCAGTTACTCGATAGTAGCGGGAGATGAGCAGTTCTTC.

A single count supports this clonotype. V gene TRBV10-2 combines with J gene TRBJ2-3, with 9 bases matching TRBD2. Germline CDR1 reads WSHSY; CDR2 reads SAAADI. After removal of 6 bases from V and 4 bases from J, the junction contained 5 bases not matched to a gene. This CDR3 has 14 residues. This CDR3 is CASSLAGRADTQYF. The CDR3 coding sequence is TGCGCCAGCAGCCTAGCGGGGAGGGCAGATACGCAGTATTTT.

The chain links TRBV20-1 to TRBJ1-1; TRBD1 agrees at 10 bases. The germline CDR1 and CDR2 sequences are DFQATT and SNEGSKA (reference sequence). This CDR3 is built from 14 residues. The V segment lost 6 bases and the J segment 7 bases; nucleotides outside the gene matches: 11. The CDR3 sequence is CSAEGDRGFSEAFF. Here the CDR3 DNA reads TGCAGTGCCGAGGGGGACAGGGGTTTCAGTGAAGCTTTCTTT.

In this sample, this clonotype turned up once. This sequence joins TRBV28 and TRBJ2-7; unclear D gene. The CDR3 sequence is 13 residues long. The germline CDR1 and CDR2 sequences are MDHEN and SYDVKM. The V end lost 6 bases, the J end lost 1 base, and 10 bases lay between the germline ends. CDR3 region: CASREQPSYEQYF. In DNA, the CDR3 is TGTGCCAGCAGGGAACAGCCTTCCTACGAGCAGTACTTC.

The V and J genes are TRBV2 and TRBJ1-2; D remains unclear. Deletions cut 0 bases from V and 4 bases from J, with 12 bases between. This CDR3 comprises 15 residues. The germline CDR1 and CDR2 sequences are SNHLY and FYNNEI. The CDR3 here is CASSEALGSIYGYTF. The DNA for the CDR3 is TGTGCCAGCAGTGAAGCGCTTGGCAGCATCTATGGCTACACCTTC.

V and J are TRBV27 and TRBJ2-3; 9 bases line up with TRBD1. J was trimmed by 4 bases and V by 6 bases; bases with no gene match: 23. The V gene's germline CDR1 is MNHEY and CDR2 SMNVEV (reference sequence). The CDR3 length is 20 residues. CDR3 sequence (DNA): TGTGCCAGCAGCCCAACCCTTTTGAAAAGACACAGGGGGCACCCAGATACGCAGTATTTT. Amino acids: CASSPTLLKRHRGHPDTQYF.

The V gene is TRBV29-1, the J gene TRBJ1-4, with 8 bases matching TRBD1. The CDR3 consists of 14 residues. J gave up 8 bases and V 6 bases, and 11 bases lay outside the gene matches. The germline CDR1 and CDR2 sequences are SQVTM and ANQGSEA. The CDR3 loop reads CSVFGWTGREKLFF. The CDR3 region has the DNA TGCAGCGTCTTCGGGTGGACAGGGAGGGAAAAACTGTTTTTT.

The chain carries TRBV20-1 and TRBJ2-5, with D perhaps matching TRBD2 (6 bases). Germline V gives CDR1 DFQATT, CDR2 SNEGSKA (reference sequence). The CDR3 has 15 amino acids. V gave up 3 bases and J gave up 1 base, with 15 bases separating them. CDR3 DNA sequence: TGCAGTGCTAGCCCCGGGAGTACCCCCCAAGAGACCCAGTACTTC. Translated, it gives CSASPGSTPQETQYF.

This rearrangement joins TRBV20-1 to TRBJ2-7; no clear D. V lost 5 bases, J lost 0 bases, and 11 bases lay in between. The length of the CDR3 is 13 residues. The V gene's germline CDR1 is DFQATT and CDR2 SNEGSKA (reference sequence). The CDR3 DNA reads TGCAGTGCTCGATCGTCCGGCTCCTACGAGCAGTACTTC. Protein sequence: CSARSSGSYEQYF.